The entry that follows covers one T cell receptor beta chain sequence. Its cognate antigen is unknown. Quantitative 5'-RACE with molecular barcodes generated TCR beta libraries. TCRdb reprocessed the 5' RACE reads via MiXCR and lists one record per CDR3 protein. The table includes over 130,000 distinct CDR3 sequences, around two fifths detected once. The data are from a study of CD8 T cells in ankylosing spondylitis. Study-wide results and caveats: A CD8+ phenotype characterized the disease-linked clones, which were relatively rare in peripheral blood. Several highly homologous variants made up a TCR beta motif, and this motif appeared characteristic of ankylosing spondylitis blood. Reported data indicate significant enrichment of disease-linked clones within matched ankylosing spondylitis synovial fluid.

The germline V gene has CDR1 DFQATT and CDR2 SNEGSKA (reference sequence). The CDR3 contains 14 residues. V was clipped by 6 bases and J by 5 bases; unmatched bases: 9. The TCR sequence derives from a male donor with ankylosing spondylitis. Sequencing was carried out using synovial fluid, either unsorted or a sorted T cell fraction (not recorded which). The V and J genes are TRBV20-1 and TRBJ2-1, with TRBD2 matching over 8 bases. The CDR3 DNA sequence: TGCAGTGCCCCACGGCTAGCGGGCCACAATGAGCAGTTCTTC. Translating it yields CSAPRLAGHNEQFF.